Following are 2 T cell receptor beta chains from one sample sequenced in a study of blood T cell repertoires in COVID-19. Profiled with immunoSEQ multiplex PCR; TCRdb holds only in-frame clones, not every one. The table records some 490,000 clones, roughly nine tenths of them present only once. Sequenced sample: PBMCs or T cells enriched from blood (not recorded which). The receptors originated from a woman aged 60-75 years who had recovered from COVID-19.

This chain uses TRBV11-2 with TRBJ2-1; 8 bases line up with TRBD2. Germline V gene data show CDR1 as SGHAT and CDR2 as FQNNGV. This CDR3 is built from 15 residues. With 2 bases clipped from V and 2 bases from J, the junction kept 2 bases outside the gene matches. CDR3 bases: TGTGCCAGCAGCTTAAGCGGGGGCCCCTACAATGAGCAGTTCTTC. Protein product: CASSLSGGPYNEQFF.

This rearrangement joins TRBV29-1 to TRBJ1-1; D not certain. This CDR3 is built from 12 residues. The germline gives CDR1 SQVTM, CDR2 ANQGSEA. V lost 1 base and J lost 10, with 13 bases in between. CDR3 protein: CSVEVSGARAFF. In DNA, the CDR3 is TGCAGCGTTGAAGTTTCAGGCGCGCGAGCTTTCTTT. Full variable domain (outside the CDR3, taken from reference TRBV29-1 and TRBJ1-1): SAVISQKPSRDICQRGTSLTIQCQVDSQVTMMFWYRQQPGQSLTLIATANQGSEATYESGFVIDKFPISRPNLTFSTLTVSNMSPEDSSIYLCSVEVSGARAFFGQGTRLTVV.